This T cell receptor beta chain came from a study of shared clonotypes between healthy human individuals. Notes on the study in general: Generally, naive subsets came out with larger estimated richness than memory subsets.

Per germline, CDR1 SEHNR and CDR2 FQNEAQ (reference sequence). Trimming pared 5 bases from V and 1 base from J, leaving 6 bases between. The CDR3 covers 12 residues. CD45RO-negative cells were positively selected for CCR7, leaving out terminally differentiated effector memory CD45RA+ cells. About this clone itself: Its matching antigen is unknown. Other DNA sequences in the same sample also yield this CDR3.

Assay used: immunoSEQ multiplex PCR; TCRdb lists only in-frame clones, some missing. The table lists fewer than 1 million clones, 90% to 97% of them singletons, with under 0.3% in the top ten. The chain is built from TRBV7-9 and TRBJ2-7; D gene unclear. The sequenced sample was naive CD8+ T cells sorted from blood. The receptor was derived from a man aged 25-40 years in good health. DNA for the CDR3: TGTGCCAGCAGCCCAACTTCCTACGAGCAGTACTTC. Amino acid sequence: CASSPTSYEQYF. The variable domain in full, with the rest retrieved from reference TRBV7-9 and TRBJ2-7, is DTGVSQNPRHKITKRGQNVTFRCDPISEHNRLYWYRQTLGQGPEFLTYFQNEAQLEKSRLLSDRFSAERPKGSFSTLEIQRTEQGDSAMYLCASSPTSYEQYFGPGTRLTVT.